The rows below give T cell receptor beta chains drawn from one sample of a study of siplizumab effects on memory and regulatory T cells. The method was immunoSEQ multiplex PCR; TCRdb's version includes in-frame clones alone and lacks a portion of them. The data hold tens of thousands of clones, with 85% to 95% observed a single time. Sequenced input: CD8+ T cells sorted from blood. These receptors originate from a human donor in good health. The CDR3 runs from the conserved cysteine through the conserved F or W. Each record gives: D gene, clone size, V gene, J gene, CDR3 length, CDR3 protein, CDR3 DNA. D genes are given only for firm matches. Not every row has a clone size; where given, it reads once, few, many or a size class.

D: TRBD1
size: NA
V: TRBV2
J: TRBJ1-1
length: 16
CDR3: CASSEVLGQGNTEAFF
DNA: TGTGCCAGCAGTGAAGTGTTGGGACAGGGAAACACTGAAGCTTTCTTT

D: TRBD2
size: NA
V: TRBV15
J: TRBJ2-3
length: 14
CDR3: CATSRGEGIDTQYF
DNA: TGTGCCACCAGCAGAGGGGAGGGGATAGATACGCAGTATTTT

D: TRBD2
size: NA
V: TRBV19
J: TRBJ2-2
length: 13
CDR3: CASSMGRAGELFF
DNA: TGTGCCAGTAGTATGGGGAGGGCCGGGGAGCTGTTTTTT

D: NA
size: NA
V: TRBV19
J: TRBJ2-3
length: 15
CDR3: CASSITDSPGDTQYF
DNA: TGTGCCAGTAGTATAACGGACAGCCCGGGCGATACGCAGTATTTT

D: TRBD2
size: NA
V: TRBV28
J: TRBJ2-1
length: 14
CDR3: CASSTGTSGDEQFF
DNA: TGTGCCAGCAGCACCGGGACTAGCGGGGATGAGCAGTTCTTC

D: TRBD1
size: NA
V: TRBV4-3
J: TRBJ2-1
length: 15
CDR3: CASSPTQGAGNEQFF
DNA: TGCGCCAGCAGCCCAACACAGGGGGCGGGCAATGAGCAGTTCTTC

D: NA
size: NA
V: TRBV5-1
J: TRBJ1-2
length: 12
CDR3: CASSLGGDGYTF
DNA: TGCGCCAGCAGCTTGGGAGGGGATGGCTACACCTTC

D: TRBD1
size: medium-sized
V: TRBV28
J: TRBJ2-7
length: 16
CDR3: CASSLRTGGKLYEQYF
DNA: TGTGCCAGCAGTTTAAGGACAGGGGGCAAGTTATACGAGCAGTACTTC

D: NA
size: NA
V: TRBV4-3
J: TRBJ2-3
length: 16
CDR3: CASSQEMPGDYGTQYF
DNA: TGCGCCAGCAGCCAAGAAATGCCAGGGGATTACGGTACGCAGTATTTT

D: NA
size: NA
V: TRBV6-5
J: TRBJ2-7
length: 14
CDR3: CASSYSSGSYEQYF
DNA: TGTGCCAGCAGTTACTCGTCGGGTTCCTACGAGCAGTACTTC

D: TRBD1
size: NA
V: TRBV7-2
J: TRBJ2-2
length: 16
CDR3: CASSADRPLLAGELFF
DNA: TGTGCCAGCAGCGCGGACAGGCCACTACTTGCCGGGGAGCTGTTTTTT

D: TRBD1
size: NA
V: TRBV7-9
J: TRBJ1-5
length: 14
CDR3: CASSLTGDGEPQHF
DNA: TGTGCCAGCAGCTTGACAGGGGACGGGGAGCCCCAGCATTTT

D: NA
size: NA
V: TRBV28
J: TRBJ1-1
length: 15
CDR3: CASSLESSRNTEAFF
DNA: TGTGCCAGCAGTTTAGAATCCTCTCGGAACACTGAAGCTTTCTTT

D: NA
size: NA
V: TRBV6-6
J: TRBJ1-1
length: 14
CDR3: CASSYRTGGTEAFF
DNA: TGTGCCAGCAGTTACAGAACAGGCGGGACTGAAGCTTTCTTT

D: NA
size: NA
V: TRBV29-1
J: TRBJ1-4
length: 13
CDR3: CSALGATNEKLFF
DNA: TGCAGCGCCTTGGGGGCAACTAATGAAAAACTGTTTTTT

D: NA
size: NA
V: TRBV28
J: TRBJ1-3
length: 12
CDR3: CASSGTGNTIYF
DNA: TGTGCCAGCAGTGGAACTGGAAACACCATATATTTT

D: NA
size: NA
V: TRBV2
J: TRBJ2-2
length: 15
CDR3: CASGGQGSYTGELFF
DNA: TGTGCCAGCGGGGGTCAGGGGTCATACACCGGGGAGCTGTTTTTT

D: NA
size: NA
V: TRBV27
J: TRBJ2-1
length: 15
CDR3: CASSPGTQSYNEQFF
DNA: TGTGCCAGCAGCCCCGGGACTCAATCCTACAATGAGCAGTTCTTC

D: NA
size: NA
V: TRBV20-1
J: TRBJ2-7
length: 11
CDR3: CSASQEGEQYF
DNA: TGCAGTGCTAGCCAAGAAGGGGAGCAGTACTTC

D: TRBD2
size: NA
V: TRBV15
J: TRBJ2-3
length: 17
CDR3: CATNTKLAGGSTDTQYF
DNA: TGTGCCACCAATACTAAGCTAGCGGGAGGGAGCACAGATACGCAGTATTTT

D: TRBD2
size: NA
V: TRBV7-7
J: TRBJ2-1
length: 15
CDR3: CASSFGLAVYNEQFF
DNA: TGTGCTAGCAGCTTCGGACTAGCGGTTTACAATGAGCAGTTCTTC

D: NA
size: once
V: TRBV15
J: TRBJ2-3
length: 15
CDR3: CATSRVGDNTDTQYF
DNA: TGTGCCACCAGCAGAGTTGGGGACAACACAGATACGCAGTATTTT

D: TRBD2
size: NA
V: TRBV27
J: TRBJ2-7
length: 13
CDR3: CASRFNSGVEQYF
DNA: TGTGCCAGCAGATTTAATAGCGGGGTGGAGCAGTACTTC

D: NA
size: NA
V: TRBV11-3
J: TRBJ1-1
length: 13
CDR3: CASSFGSNTEAFF
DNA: TGTGCCAGCAGCTTTGGGTCGAACACTGAAGCTTTCTTT

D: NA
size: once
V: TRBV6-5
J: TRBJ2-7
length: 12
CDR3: CASEGRTYEQYF
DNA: TGTGCCAGCGAAGGGAGGACCTACGAGCAGTACTTC

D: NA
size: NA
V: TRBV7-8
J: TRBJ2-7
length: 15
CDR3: CASSFGAGMSYEQYF
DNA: TGTGCCAGCAGCTTTGGAGCAGGAATGTCCTACGAGCAGTACTTC

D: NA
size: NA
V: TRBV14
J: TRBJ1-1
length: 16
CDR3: CASSQDLGRLNTEAFF
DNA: TGTGCCAGCAGCCAAGATCTCGGACGGCTGAACACTGAAGCTTTCTTT

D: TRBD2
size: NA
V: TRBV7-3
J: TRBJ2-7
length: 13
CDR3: CASSFGGSYEQYF
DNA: TGTGCCAGCAGCTTCGGGGGGTCCTACGAGCAGTACTTC

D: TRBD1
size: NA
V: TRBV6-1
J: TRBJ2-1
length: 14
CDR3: CASSERTGFNEQFF
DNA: TGTGCCAGCAGTGAACGGACAGGGTTTAATGAGCAGTTCTTC

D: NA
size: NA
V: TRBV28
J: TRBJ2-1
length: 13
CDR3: CASSRREVYEQFF
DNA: TGTGCCAGCAGTAGGCGGGAAGTATATGAGCAGTTCTTC

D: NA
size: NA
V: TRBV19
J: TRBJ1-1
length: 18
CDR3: CASSTSGQRYYMNTEAFF
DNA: TGTGCCAGTAGTACGTCGGGACAACGCTATTACATGAACACTGAAGCTTTCTTT

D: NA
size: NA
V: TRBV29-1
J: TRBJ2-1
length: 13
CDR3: CSVEVDTYNEQFF
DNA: TGCAGCGTTGAAGTAGACACCTACAATGAGCAGTTCTTC

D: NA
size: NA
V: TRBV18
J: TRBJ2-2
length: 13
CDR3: CASSPAGTGELFF
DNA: TGTGCCAGCTCACCGGCAGGGACCGGGGAGCTGTTTTTT

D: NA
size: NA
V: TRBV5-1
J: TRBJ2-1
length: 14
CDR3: CASTLGGPSNEQFF
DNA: TGCGCCAGCACCCTCGGGGGACCGAGCAATGAGCAGTTCTTC

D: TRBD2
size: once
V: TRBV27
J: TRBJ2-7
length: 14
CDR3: CASSPLADPARRYF
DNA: TGTGCCAGCAGTCCTCTAGCGGACCCCGCGCGGCGGTACTTC

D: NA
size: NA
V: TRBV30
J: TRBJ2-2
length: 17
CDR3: CAWNTGNGGVNTGELFF
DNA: TGTGCCTGGAACACCGGGAATGGGGGCGTGAACACCGGGGAGCTGTTTTTT

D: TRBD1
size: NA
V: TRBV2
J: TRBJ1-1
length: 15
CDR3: CASSERTGQGAEAFF
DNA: TGTGCCAGCAGTGAGCGGACGGGACAGGGGGCTGAAGCTTTCTTT

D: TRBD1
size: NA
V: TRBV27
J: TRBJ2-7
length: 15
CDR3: CASSIRDSKNYEQYF
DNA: TGTGCCAGCAGTATAAGGGACAGCAAAAACTACGAGCAGTACTTC

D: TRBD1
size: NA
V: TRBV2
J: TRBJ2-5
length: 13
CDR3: CASRTGIQETQYF
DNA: TGTGCCAGCAGGACAGGGATCCAAGAGACCCAGTACTTC

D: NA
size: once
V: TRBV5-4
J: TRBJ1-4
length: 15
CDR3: CASSLDGATNEKLFF
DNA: TGTGCCAGCAGCTTGGACGGTGCAACTAATGAAAAACTGTTTTTT

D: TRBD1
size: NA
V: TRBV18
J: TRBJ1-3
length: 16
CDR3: CASSPTQGGSGNTIYF
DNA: TGTGCCAGCTCACCTACACAGGGGGGCTCTGGAAACACCATATATTTT

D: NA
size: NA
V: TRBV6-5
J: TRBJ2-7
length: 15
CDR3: CASSYLGLGGHEQYF
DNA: TGTGCCAGCAGTTACTTAGGGCTAGGTGGACACGAGCAGTACTTC

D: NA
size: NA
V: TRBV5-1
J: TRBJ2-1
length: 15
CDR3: CASSVIAVPPNEQFF
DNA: TGCGCCAGCAGCGTGATAGCCGTTCCCCCCAATGAGCAGTTCTTC

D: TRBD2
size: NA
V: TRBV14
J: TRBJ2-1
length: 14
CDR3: CASSHPGLSNEQFF
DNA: TGTGCCAGCAGCCATCCGGGACTATCCAATGAACAGTTCTTC

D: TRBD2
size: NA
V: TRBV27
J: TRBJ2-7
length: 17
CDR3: CASSLRGLVLPTYEQYF
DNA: TGTGCCAGCAGTTTAAGGGGACTAGTTCTACCTACCTACGAGCAGTACTTC

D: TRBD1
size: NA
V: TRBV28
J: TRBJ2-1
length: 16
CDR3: CASSFRGQGPYNEQFF
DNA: TGTGCCAGCAGTTTCCGGGGACAGGGACCCTACAATGAGCAGTTCTTC

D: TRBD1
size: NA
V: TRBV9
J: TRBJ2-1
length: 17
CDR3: CASSGGEGTGIYNEQFF
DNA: TGTGCCAGCAGCGGAGGAGAAGGGACAGGGATATACAATGAGCAGTTCTTC

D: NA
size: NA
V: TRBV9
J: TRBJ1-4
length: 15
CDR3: CASSPGGATNEKLFF
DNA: TGTGCCAGCAGCCCGGGGGGGGCAACTAATGAAAAACTGTTTTTT

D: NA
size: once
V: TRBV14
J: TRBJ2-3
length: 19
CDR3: CASSPENYPPASVWNTQYF
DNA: TGTGCCAGCAGCCCGGAAAATTATCCCCCCGCCTCGGTTTGGAATACGCAGTATTTT

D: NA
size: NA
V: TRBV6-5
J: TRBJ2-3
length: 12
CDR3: CASSYGSDTQYF
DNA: TGTGCCAGCAGTTACGGGTCAGATACGCAGTATTTT

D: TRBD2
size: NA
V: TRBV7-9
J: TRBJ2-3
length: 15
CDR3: CASSSVLAGTDTQYF
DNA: TGTGCCAGCAGCTCAGTACTAGCGGGCACAGATACGCAGTATTTT

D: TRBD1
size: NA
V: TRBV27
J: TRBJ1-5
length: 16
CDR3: CASSFIGQGIDQPQHF
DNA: TGTGCCAGCAGTTTCATAGGACAGGGGATTGATCAGCCCCAGCATTTT

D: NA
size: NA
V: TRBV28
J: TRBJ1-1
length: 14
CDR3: CASSQPGTVTEAFF
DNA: TGTGCCAGCAGTCAACCAGGGACGGTCACTGAAGCTTTCTTT

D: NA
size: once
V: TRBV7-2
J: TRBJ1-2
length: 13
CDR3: CATYSAGDFGYTF
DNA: TGTGCCACCTACTCGGCAGGGGACTTTGGCTACACCTTC